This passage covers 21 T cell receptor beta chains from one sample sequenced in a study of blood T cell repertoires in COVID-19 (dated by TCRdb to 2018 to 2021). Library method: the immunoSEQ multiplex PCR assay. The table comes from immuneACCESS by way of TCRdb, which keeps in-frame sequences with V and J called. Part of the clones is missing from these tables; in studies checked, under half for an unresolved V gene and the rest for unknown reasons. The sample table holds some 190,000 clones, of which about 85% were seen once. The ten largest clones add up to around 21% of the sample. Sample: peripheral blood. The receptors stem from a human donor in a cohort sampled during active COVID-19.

This CDR3 is CASSALRPRSETQYF. The CDR3 nucleotides are TGTGCCAGCAGCGCTCTGCGCCCCCGCTCAGAGACCCAGTACTTC. This sequence joins TRBV25-1 and TRBJ2-5; D is ambiguous. The germline V gene has CDR1 MGHDK and CDR2 SYGVNS. The length of the CDR3 is 15 residues. Trimming took off 6 bases at V and 4 bases at J, with 18 bases between the two ends.

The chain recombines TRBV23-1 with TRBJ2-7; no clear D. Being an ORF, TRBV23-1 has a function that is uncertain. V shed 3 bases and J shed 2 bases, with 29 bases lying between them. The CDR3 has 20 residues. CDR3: CASSHTNPLNSGGVTYEQYV. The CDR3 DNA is TGCGCCAGCAGTCACACCAACCCTTTAAACTCCGGTGGTGTGACCTACGAGCAGTACGTC.

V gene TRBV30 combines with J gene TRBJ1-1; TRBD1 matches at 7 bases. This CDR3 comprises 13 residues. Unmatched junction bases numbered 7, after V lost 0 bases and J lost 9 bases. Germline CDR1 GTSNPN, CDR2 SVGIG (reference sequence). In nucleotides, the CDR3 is TGTGCCTGGAGTGTGAAGGGGGCTAGTAAAGCTTTCTTT. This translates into CAWSVKGASKAFF.

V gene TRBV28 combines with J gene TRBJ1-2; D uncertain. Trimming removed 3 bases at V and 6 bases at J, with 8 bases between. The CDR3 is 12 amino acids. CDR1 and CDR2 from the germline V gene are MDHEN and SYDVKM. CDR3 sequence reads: CASSFNNHGYTF. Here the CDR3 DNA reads TGTGCCAGCAGTTTTAACAACCATGGCTACACCTTC.

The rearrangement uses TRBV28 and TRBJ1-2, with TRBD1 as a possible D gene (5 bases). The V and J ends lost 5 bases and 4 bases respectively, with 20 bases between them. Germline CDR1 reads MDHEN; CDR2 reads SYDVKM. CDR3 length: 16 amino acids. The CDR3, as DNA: TGTGCCAGCAGTATAAAGGCTGAACAGGTGCTCTATGGCTACACCTTC. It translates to CASSIKAEQVLYGYTF.

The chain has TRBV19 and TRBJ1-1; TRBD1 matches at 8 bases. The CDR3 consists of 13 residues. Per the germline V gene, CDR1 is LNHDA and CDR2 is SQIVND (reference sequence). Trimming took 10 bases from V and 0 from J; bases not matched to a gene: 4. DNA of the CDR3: TGTGCCACCGGACAGGGAGTGAACACTGAAGCTTTCTTT. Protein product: CATGQGVNTEAFF.

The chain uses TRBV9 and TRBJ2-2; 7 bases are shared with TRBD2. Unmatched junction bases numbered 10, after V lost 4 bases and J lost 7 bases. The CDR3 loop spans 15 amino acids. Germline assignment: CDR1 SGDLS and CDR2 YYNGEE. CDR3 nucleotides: TGTGCCAGCAGCCCCCGGAACGGCGGGAGCGGGGAGCTGTTTTTT. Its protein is CASSPRNGGSGELFF.

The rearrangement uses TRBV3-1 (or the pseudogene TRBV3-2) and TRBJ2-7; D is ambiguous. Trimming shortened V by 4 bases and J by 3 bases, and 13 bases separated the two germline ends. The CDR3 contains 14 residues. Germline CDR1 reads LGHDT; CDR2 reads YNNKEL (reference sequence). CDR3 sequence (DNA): TGTGCCAGCAGCCGTGGCACTTCGGGCTACGAGCAGTACGTC. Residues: CASSRGTSGYEQYV.

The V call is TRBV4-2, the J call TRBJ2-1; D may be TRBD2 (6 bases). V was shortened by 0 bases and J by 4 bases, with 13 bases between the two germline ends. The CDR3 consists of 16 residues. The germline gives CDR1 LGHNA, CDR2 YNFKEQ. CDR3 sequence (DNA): TGTGCCAGCAGCCAAGATCGTGGCGGGGATTACAATGAGCAGTTCTTC. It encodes CASSQDRGGDYNEQFF.

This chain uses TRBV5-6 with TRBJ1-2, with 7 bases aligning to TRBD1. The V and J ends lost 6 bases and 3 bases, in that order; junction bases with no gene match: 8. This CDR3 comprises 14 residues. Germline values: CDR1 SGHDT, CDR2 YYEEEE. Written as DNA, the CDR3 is TGTGCCAGCACCAAGCTCGGGACAGACTATGGCTACACCTTC. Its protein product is CASTKLGTDYGYTF.

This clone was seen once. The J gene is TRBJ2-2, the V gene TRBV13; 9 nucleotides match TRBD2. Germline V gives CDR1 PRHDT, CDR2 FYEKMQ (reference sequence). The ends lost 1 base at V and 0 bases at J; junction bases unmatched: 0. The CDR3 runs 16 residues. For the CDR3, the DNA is TGTGCCAGCAGCTTAGCTAGCGGGGCGAACACCGGGGAGCTGTTTTTT. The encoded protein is CASSLASGANTGELFF.

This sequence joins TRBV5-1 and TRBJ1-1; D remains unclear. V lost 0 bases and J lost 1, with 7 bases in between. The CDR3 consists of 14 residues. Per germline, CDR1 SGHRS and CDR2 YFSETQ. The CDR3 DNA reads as TGCGCCAGCAGCTTGGCCGGGAGGAACACTGAAGCTTTCTTT. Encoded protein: CASSLAGRNTEAFF.

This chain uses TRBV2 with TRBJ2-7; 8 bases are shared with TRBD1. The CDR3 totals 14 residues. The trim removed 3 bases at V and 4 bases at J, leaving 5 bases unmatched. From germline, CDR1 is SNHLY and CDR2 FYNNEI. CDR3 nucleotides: TGTGCCAGCAGTGATCGGGGGACAGGATACGAGCAGTACGTC. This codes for CASSDRGTGYEQYV.

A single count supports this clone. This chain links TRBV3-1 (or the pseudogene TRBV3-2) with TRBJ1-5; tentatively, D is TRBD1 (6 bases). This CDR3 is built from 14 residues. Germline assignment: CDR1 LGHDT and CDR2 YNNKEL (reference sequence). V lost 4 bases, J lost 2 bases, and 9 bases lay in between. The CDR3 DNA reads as TGTGCCAGCAGCCCAGGGGATGGCAATCAGCCCCAGCATTTT. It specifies CASSPGDGNQPQHF.

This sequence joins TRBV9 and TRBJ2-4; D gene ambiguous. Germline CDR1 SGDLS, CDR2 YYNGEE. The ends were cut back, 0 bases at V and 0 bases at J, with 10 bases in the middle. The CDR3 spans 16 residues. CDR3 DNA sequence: TGTGCCAGCAGCGTAGGACACAAACAAGCCAAAAACATTCAGTACTTC. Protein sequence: CASSVGHKQAKNIQYF.

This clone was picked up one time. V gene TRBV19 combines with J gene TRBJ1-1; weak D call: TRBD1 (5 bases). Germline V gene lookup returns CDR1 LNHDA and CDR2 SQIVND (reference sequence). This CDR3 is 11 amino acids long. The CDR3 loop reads CGAGGFTEAFF. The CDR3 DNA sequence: TGTGGCGCGGGGGGGTTTACTGAAGCTTTCTTT.

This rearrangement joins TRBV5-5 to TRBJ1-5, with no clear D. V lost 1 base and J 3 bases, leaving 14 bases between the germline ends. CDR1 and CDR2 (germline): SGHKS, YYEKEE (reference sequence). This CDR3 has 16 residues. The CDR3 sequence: CASSLRLMGSNQPQHF. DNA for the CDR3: TGTGCCAGCAGCTTGCGTCTGATGGGCTCCAATCAGCCCCAGCATTTT. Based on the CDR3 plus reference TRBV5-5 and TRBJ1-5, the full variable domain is DAGVTQSPTHLIKTRGQQVTLRCSPISGHKSVSWYQQVLGQGPQFIFQYYEKEERGRGNFPDRFSARQFPNYSSELNVNALLLGDSALYLCASSLRLMGSNQPQHFGDGTRLSIL.

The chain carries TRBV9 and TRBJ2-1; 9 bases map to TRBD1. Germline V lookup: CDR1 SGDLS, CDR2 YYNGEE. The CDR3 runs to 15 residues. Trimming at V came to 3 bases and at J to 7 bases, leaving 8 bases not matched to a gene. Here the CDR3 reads CASSGGQGIRNEQFF. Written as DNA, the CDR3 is TGTGCCAGCAGCGGGGGACAGGGAATTAGGAATGAGCAGTTCTTC.

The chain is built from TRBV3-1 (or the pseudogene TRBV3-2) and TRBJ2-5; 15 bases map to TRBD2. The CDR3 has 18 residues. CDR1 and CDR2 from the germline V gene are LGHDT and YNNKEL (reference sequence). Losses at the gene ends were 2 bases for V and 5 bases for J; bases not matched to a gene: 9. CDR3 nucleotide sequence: TGTGCCAGCAGCCAACCCCTCGGACTAGCGGGGGGGCGGGAGACCCAGTACTTC. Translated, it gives CASSQPLGLAGGRETQYF.

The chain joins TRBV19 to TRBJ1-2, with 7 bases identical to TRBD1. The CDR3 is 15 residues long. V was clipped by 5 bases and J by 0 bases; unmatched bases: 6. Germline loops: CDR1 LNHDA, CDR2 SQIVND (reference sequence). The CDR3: CASSVQGEANYGYTF. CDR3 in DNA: TGTGCCAGTAGTGTTCAGGGGGAAGCTAACTATGGCTACACCTTC. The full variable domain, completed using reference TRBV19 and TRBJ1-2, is DGGITQSPKYLFRKEGQNVTLSCEQNLNHDAMYWYRQDPGQGLRLIYYSQIVNDFQKGDIAEGYSVSREKKESFPLTVTSAQKNPTAFYLCASSVQGEANYGYTFGSGTRLTVV.

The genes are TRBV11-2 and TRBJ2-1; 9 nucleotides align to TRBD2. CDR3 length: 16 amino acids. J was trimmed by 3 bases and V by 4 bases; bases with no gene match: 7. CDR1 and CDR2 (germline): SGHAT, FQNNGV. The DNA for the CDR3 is TGTGCCAGCAGCTACTCTCTTAGCGGGGGCTACAATGAGCAGTTCTTC. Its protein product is CASSYSLSGGYNEQFF.